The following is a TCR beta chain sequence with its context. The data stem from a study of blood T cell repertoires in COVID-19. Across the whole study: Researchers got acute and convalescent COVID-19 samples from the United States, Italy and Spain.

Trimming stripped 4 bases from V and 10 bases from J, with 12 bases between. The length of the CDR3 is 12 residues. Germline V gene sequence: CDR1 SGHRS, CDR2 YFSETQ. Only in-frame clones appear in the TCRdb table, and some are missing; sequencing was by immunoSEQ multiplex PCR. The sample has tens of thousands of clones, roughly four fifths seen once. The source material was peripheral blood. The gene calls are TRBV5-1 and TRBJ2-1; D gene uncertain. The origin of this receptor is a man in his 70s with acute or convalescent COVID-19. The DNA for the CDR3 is TGCGCCAGCAGCCCCCTCGCGGAGGAGCAGTTCTTC. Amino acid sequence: CASSPLAEEQFF.